These 16 T cell receptor beta chains share one sample of origin, sequenced in a study of blood T cell repertoires in COVID-19. Clones were read by immunoSEQ multiplex PCR, and TCRdb kept only the in-frame ones, dropping some. The sample includes roughly 200,000 clones, around 85% of them seen just once. The sequenced material came from peripheral blood. These receptors were taken from a man aged 50 to 59 who had recovered from COVID-19.

This sequence joins TRBV29-1 and TRBJ2-1; maybe TRBD2 (5 bases). Germline V gene data show CDR1 as SQVTM and CDR2 as ANQGSEA. Deletions cut 4 bases from V and 2 bases from J, with 15 bases between. The CDR3 consists of 15 residues. As DNA, the CDR3 is TGCAGCGTTGCTCCACAACTAGGGCCCTACAATGAGCAGTTCTTC. This gives the protein CSVAPQLGPYNEQFF.

The rearrangement links TRBV18 to TRBJ2-2; unclear D gene. Trimming stripped 5 bases from V and 0 bases from J, with 4 bases between. This CDR3 spans 13 amino acids. Germline CDR1 KGHSH, CDR2 LQKENI. CDR3 sequence reads: CASSTTNTGELFF. CDR3 nucleotide sequence: TGTGCCAGCTCAACAACGAACACCGGGGAGCTGTTTTTT.

V and J are TRBV3-1 (or the pseudogene TRBV3-2) and TRBJ2-1; D remains ambiguous. CDR1 and CDR2 from the germline V gene are LGHDT and YNNKEL (reference sequence). The V end lost 1 base, the J end lost 7 bases, and 8 bases lay between the germline ends. CDR3 length: 13 residues. CDR3 sequence reads: CASSQVSRNEQFF. The CDR3 coding sequence is TGTGCCAGCAGCCAAGTTTCTAGGAATGAGCAGTTCTTC.

The V and J genes are TRBV7-2 and TRBJ2-7; 13 positions agree with TRBD2. Germline loops: CDR1 SGHTA, CDR2 FQGNSA. This CDR3 comprises 18 residues. V shed 4 bases and J 0 bases; nucleotides not matched to a gene: 9. Here the CDR3 reads CASSSRIGTSGTSYEQYF. The CDR3 DNA sequence: TGTGCCAGCAGCTCCCGGATAGGGACTAGCGGGACCTCCTACGAGCAGTACTTC. The entire variable domain, with the rest obtained from reference TRBV7-2 and TRBJ2-7, is as follows: GAGVSQSPSNKVTEKGKDVELRCDPISGHTALYWYRQSLGQGLEFLIYFQGNSAPDKSGLPSDRFSAERTGGSVSTLTIQRTQQEDSAVYLCASSSRIGTSGTSYEQYFGPGTRLTVT.

The rearrangement joins TRBV19 to TRBJ1-1; D is ambiguous. This CDR3 is built from 14 residues. Deletions cut 8 bases from V and 0 bases from J, with 13 bases between. The germline V gene encodes CDR1 LNHDA and CDR2 SQIVND (reference sequence). The CDR3 DNA reads as TGTGCCAGTGGTGTGGGCACTTTGAACACTGAAGCTTTCTTT. Amino acids: CASGVGTLNTEAFF.

The chain joins TRBV3-1 (or the pseudogene TRBV3-2) to TRBJ2-4; 7 positions match TRBD1. The CDR3 contains 16 residues. Germline assignment: CDR1 LGHDT and CDR2 YNNKEL (reference sequence). V gave up 3 bases and J gave up 0 bases; unmatched junction bases: 5. CDR3 bases: TGTGCCAGCAGCCAGGTACAGGGGAAAGCCAAAAACATTCAGTACTTC. Translation: CASSQVQGKAKNIQYF.

The V gene is TRBV5-1, the J gene TRBJ2-1; TRBD2 aligns across 9 bases. This CDR3 spans 17 amino acids. CDR1 is SGHRS and CDR2 is YFSETQ in the germline V gene. The V segment lost 0 bases and the J segment 6 bases; nucleotides outside the gene matches: 10. The CDR3 DNA reads TGCGCCAGCAGCTTGGGAACTAGCGGGTCTGGGGGCAATGAGCAGTTCTTC. Translated: CASSLGTSGSGGNEQFF.

This chain joins TRBV19 and TRBJ1-1; D not resolved. Per germline, CDR1 LNHDA and CDR2 SQIVND (reference sequence). This CDR3 is built from 14 residues. V lost 6 bases and J 0 bases, leaving 11 bases between the germline ends. CDR3 protein: CASSPPQLNTEAFF. The CDR3 region has the DNA TGTGCCAGTAGCCCCCCCCAGTTGAACACTGAAGCTTTCTTT.

The J gene is TRBJ2-7, the V gene TRBV25-1, with 7 bases lining up with TRBD2. The CDR3 is made up of 17 amino acids. V lost 1 base to trimming and J lost 1 base; unmatched junction nucleotides: 10. Germline V lookup: CDR1 MGHDK, CDR2 SYGVNS. The DNA of the CDR3 is TGTGCCAGCAGTGAATTTGCCGGCGGAGCGGGGTCCTACGAGCAGTACTTC. It codes for CASSEFAGGAGSYEQYF.

The gene calls are TRBV19 and TRBJ2-3; the match to TRBD2 covers 14 bases. Losses at the gene ends were 6 bases for V and 4 bases for J; bases not matched to a gene: 12. Per germline, CDR1 LNHDA and CDR2 SQIVND (reference sequence). The CDR3 runs 18 residues. The CDR3 DNA is TGTGCCAGTAGACATACATCGGGACTAGCGGGAGTCCCAGATACGCAGTATTTT. It yields the protein CASRHTSGLAGVPDTQYF.

This chain uses TRBV27 with TRBJ2-3; possibly TRBD2 for D (5 bases). Trimming left V 8 bases short and J 5 bases short, with 14 bases between. Germline CDR1 reads MNHEY; CDR2 reads SMNVEV (reference sequence). CDR3 length: 13 residues. The DNA for the CDR3 is TGTGCCAGCTCCCGGGCGGGTCAAGATACGCAGTATTTT. Amino acids: CASSRAGQDTQYF.

The chain recombines TRBV5-4 with TRBJ2-1; D may be TRBD1 (6 bases). This CDR3 region has 15 residues. In germline, CDR1 is SGHNT, CDR2 YYREEE (reference sequence). V was pared by 6 bases and J by 3 bases, with 16 bases between. The CDR3 nucleotides are TGTGCCAGCAACCCACAGGGAAGGCTCTACAATGAGCAGTTCTTC. As protein: CASNPQGRLYNEQFF.

The chain links TRBV19 to TRBJ2-1, with 11 nucleotides matching TRBD2. Germline V gives CDR1 LNHDA, CDR2 SQIVND (reference sequence). V lost 4 bases, J lost 6 bases, and 11 bases stayed unmatched. CDR3 length equals 17 residues. CDR3 in DNA: TGTGCCAGTAGTACCCCATTAGCGGGAGGGCCGTCCAATGAGCAGTTCTTC. Translating it yields CASSTPLAGGPSNEQFF.

This clone was counted once. This sequence joins TRBV24-1 and TRBJ2-1; unclear D gene. Germline CDR1 and CDR2: KGHDR and SFDVKD. The V and J ends lost 4 bases and 6 bases respectively, with 9 bases between them. The CDR3 has 13 residues. The CDR3 DNA reads as TGTGCCACCAGTGACTCCCTTATCAATGAGCAGTTCTTC. This codes for CATSDSLINEQFF.

J is TRBJ1-1 and V is TRBV28; 7 nucleotides match TRBD1. The germline gives CDR1 MDHEN, CDR2 SYDVKM. J lost 0 bases, V lost 10 bases, and 8 bases had no gene match. The CDR3 has 14 amino acids. The CDR3 DNA follows: TGTGCCACCGGACAGGTTCGCGTGAACACTGAAGCTTTCTTT. It encodes CATGQVRVNTEAFF.

The rearrangement links TRBV5-1 to TRBJ1-1, with TRBD1 as a possible D gene (5 bases). V was clipped by 0 bases and J by 6 bases, with 15 bases between them. The CDR3 loop spans 15 amino acids. Germline V gene lookup returns CDR1 SGHRS and CDR2 YFSETQ. DNA for the CDR3: TGCGCCAGCAGCTTGGGACCCCGGGCGACAGCTGAAGCTTTCTTT. This encodes CASSLGPRATAEAFF.